A selection of T cell receptor beta chains follows, all from one sample in a study of blood T cell repertoires in COVID-19. Repertoires were generated with immunoSEQ multiplex PCR, while TCRdb's copy carries only in-frame clones and drops some. The table records some 200,000 clones, about 89% of them present only once. Specimen: PBMCs or T cells enriched from blood (not recorded which). The receptor set was obtained from a woman between 18 and 29 years old who had recovered from COVID-19. CDR3s include the opening cysteine and the closing phenylalanine or tryptophan. Fields, in order: V gene, J gene, CDR3 protein.

v_call: TRBV5-4
j_call: TRBJ2-7
cdr3_aa: CASSVGSGSPSYEQYF

v_call: TRBV6-2/TRBV6-3
j_call: TRBJ1-2
cdr3_aa: CASSLHRDRTYGYTF

v_call: TRBV19
j_call: TRBJ2-2
cdr3_aa: CASSMGPGSNGELFF

v_call: TRBV5-4
j_call: TRBJ1-6
cdr3_aa: CASSPYDRDDSPLHF

v_call: TRBV30
j_call: TRBJ2-3
cdr3_aa: CAWGGQGALTDTQYF

v_call: TRBV7-3
j_call: TRBJ2-7
cdr3_aa: CASSLRPGTYEQYF

v_call: TRBV5-4
j_call: TRBJ2-7
cdr3_aa: CASSLGGTGPYEQYF

v_call: TRBV7-9
j_call: TRBJ2-1
cdr3_aa: CASRGQEGDEQFF

v_call: TRBV5-1
j_call: TRBJ2-3
cdr3_aa: CASSRGWTDTQYF

v_call: TRBV3-1/TRBV3-2
j_call: TRBJ2-7
cdr3_aa: CASSQASGSVNEQYF

v_call: TRBV6-4
j_call: TRBJ2-1
cdr3_aa: CASSDSGGRGYNEQFF

v_call: TRBV27
j_call: TRBJ2-3
cdr3_aa: CASSFRLAGLPGTDTQYF

v_call: TRBV14
j_call: TRBJ2-2
cdr3_aa: CASSHRTGGTGELFF

v_call: TRBV4-1
j_call: TRBJ2-5
cdr3_aa: CASSKDSPGETQYF

v_call: TRBV5-4
j_call: TRBJ2-3
cdr3_aa: CASSSTSGLPDTQYF

v_call: TRBV29-1
j_call: TRBJ2-1
cdr3_aa: CSVARTEGAGGRFGEQFF

v_call: TRBV27
j_call: TRBJ2-1
cdr3_aa: CATVAGSSYNEQFF

v_call: TRBV28
j_call: TRBJ2-3
cdr3_aa: CASSSDPKRADTQYF

v_call: TRBV11-2
j_call: TRBJ2-3
cdr3_aa: CASSRRGASDTDTQYF

v_call: TRBV20-1
j_call: TRBJ2-5
cdr3_aa: CSASPTDKTGWETQYF

v_call: TRBV7-9
j_call: TRBJ1-5
cdr3_aa: CASSMGQSNQPQHF

v_call: TRBV5-6
j_call: TRBJ2-3
cdr3_aa: CASSKVGLGRTDTQYF

v_call: TRBV11-2
j_call: TRBJ2-1
cdr3_aa: CASSEGLAALGQFF

v_call: TRBV5-1
j_call: TRBJ2-7
cdr3_aa: CASSLYPYEQYF

v_call: TRBV11-2
j_call: TRBJ2-2
cdr3_aa: CASSSPGFGGELFF

v_call: TRBV9
j_call: TRBJ2-1
cdr3_aa: CASSVVERTYSYNEQFF

v_call: TRBV6-4
j_call: TRBJ2-3
cdr3_aa: CASSHGSGGTDTQYF

v_call: TRBV4-2
j_call: TRBJ2-2
cdr3_aa: CASSPLRGAGELFF

v_call: TRBV12-5
j_call: TRBJ2-5
cdr3_aa: CASAWGVDETQYF

v_call: TRBV5-4
j_call: TRBJ2-1
cdr3_aa: CASSPRTSTYNEQFF

v_call: TRBV6-5
j_call: TRBJ2-1
cdr3_aa: CASSYSGGYNEQFF

v_call: TRBV28
j_call: TRBJ2-4
cdr3_aa: CASGLAGPKNIQYF

v_call: TRBV19
j_call: TRBJ1-1
cdr3_aa: CAIQRGPDPNTEAFF

v_call: TRBV4-1
j_call: TRBJ2-6
cdr3_aa: CASSQLDRTASGANVLTF

v_call: TRBV5-6
j_call: TRBJ2-3
cdr3_aa: CASTQGPSTDTQYF